The 5 T cell receptor beta chains below all came from one sample that was sequenced in a study of blood T cells in healthy people across ages. A second PCR of roughly 6 to 12 cycles used a sample-barcoded 5' primer and a J-beta primer mix. TCRdb re-derived calls from the 5' RACE reads in MiXCR, one entry per CDR3 protein. The sample includes about 1.6 million distinct CDR3 sequences, roughly 32% seen only once; the top ten take about 11%. Sequenced input: blood. These receptors came from a woman between 25 and 40 years old in good health.

The chain recombines TRBV13 with TRBJ1-2; TRBD1 matches at 7 bases. Germline CDR1 is PRHDT and CDR2 is FYEKMQ (reference sequence). The trim removed 4 bases at V and 4 bases at J, leaving 6 bases unmatched. The CDR3 runs 14 residues. CDR3 sequence (DNA): TGTGCCAGCAGCTACGGGACAGAACTCTATGGCTACACCTTC. Its protein is CASSYGTELYGYTF.

CDR3 sequence: CSARSDRGFYEQYF. CDR3 sequence (DNA): TGCAGTGCTAGGTCAGACAGAGGGTTCTACGAGCAGTACTTC. The rearrangement links TRBV20-1 to TRBJ2-7, with D tentatively TRBD1 or TRBD2 (5 bases each). Trimming removed 3 bases at V and 3 bases at J, with 15 bases between. Germline CDR1 and CDR2: DFQATT and SNEGSKA (reference sequence). The CDR3 sequence is 14 residues long.

The chain links TRBV2 to TRBJ2-4; D might be TRBD1 (5 bases). The DNA end favors TRBJ2-7, so the J call may be wrong. The CDR3 has 14 residues. Germline CDR1 is SNHLY and CDR2 is FYNNEI. The CDR3 sequence is CASRVGQGINEQYF. DNA for the CDR3: TGTGCCAGCAGGGTGGGGCAGGGAATCAACGAGCAGTACTTC.

The genes are TRBV3-1 and TRBJ2-7; perhaps TRBD2 as D (6 bases). Germline V lookup: CDR1 LGHDT, CDR2 YNNKEL (reference sequence). Trimming took off 3 bases at V and 4 bases at J, with 10 bases between the two ends. The CDR3 runs to 13 residues. CDR3 DNA sequence: TGTGCCAGCAGCCAGAGTCTAGCGTACGAGCAGTACTTC. It codes for CASSQSLAYEQYF.

This clonotype came up a few times. The chain recombines TRBV5-1 with TRBJ2-7; D gene uncertain. The CDR3 runs 14 residues. Trimming left V 4 bases short and J 2 bases short, with 13 bases between. From germline, CDR1 is SGHRS and CDR2 YFSETQ. This CDR3 is CASSPLGPAYEQYF. The CDR3 bases are TGCGCCAGCAGCCCTCTGGGTCCCGCCTACGAGCAGTACTTC.